A selection of T cell receptor beta chains follows, all from one sample in a study of T cell repertoires in cytomegalovirus infection. Via MiXCR, TCRdb re-called the reads, giving one row per CDR3 protein. The sample contains about 260,000 distinct CDR3 sequences, over 8% of which appear only once. Sample: PBMCs. Receptors originate from a human donor in good health (CMV status not recorded). Some clones in this sample may be carry-over from other donors' samples. Each CDR3 is given with its conserved first and last residue. The D gene is left open where the match is weak. A row's size may be missing; if present it is once, few, many or a size class.

CDR3 DNA: TGTGCCAGCAGTTACGGGCAGGTGGGAGAGACCCAGTACTTC
CDR3 protein: CASSYGQVGETQYF
clone size: many
V gene: TRBV6-6
J gene: TRBJ2-5
D gene: -

CDR3 DNA: TGTGCCAGCAGTTCCCGGACCACCTTCACCGGGGAGCTGTTTTTT
CDR3 protein: CASSSRTTFTGELFF
clone size: many
V gene: TRBV2
J gene: TRBJ2-2
D gene: -

CDR3 DNA: TGCAGTGCTAGACTCCGACAGGGATTGAGCACTGAAGCTTTCTTT
CDR3 protein: CSARLRQGLSTEAFF
clone size: many
V gene: TRBV20-1
J gene: TRBJ1-1
D gene: TRBD1

CDR3 DNA: TGTGCCAGCAGCTTAGACGGTTTTAACTATGGCTACACCTTC
CDR3 protein: CASSLDGFNYGYTF
clone size: many
V gene: TRBV7-2
J gene: TRBJ1-2
D gene: -

CDR3 DNA: TGTGCCAGCAGCCATGCCGGACAGGGGGATTACTACGAGCAGTACTTC
CDR3 protein: CASSHAGQGDYYEQYF
clone size: few
V gene: TRBV4-2
J gene: TRBJ2-7
D gene: TRBD1

CDR3 DNA: TGTGCCAGCAGCCGACCGGGACAGGGGTTCTATGGCTACACCTTC
CDR3 protein: CASSRPGQGFYGYTF
clone size: many
V gene: TRBV7-2
J gene: TRBJ1-2
D gene: TRBD1

CDR3 DNA: TGCAGTGCTAGAGAGGCAGGGGGTCAGCCCCAGCATTTT
CDR3 protein: CSAREAGGQPQHF
clone size: many
V gene: TRBV20-1
J gene: TRBJ1-5
D gene: TRBD1

CDR3 DNA: TGTGCCAGCAGCTTAGATGGGGGAACAGCCTCGGGACAGCCCCAGCATTTT
CDR3 protein: CASSLDGGTASGQPQHF
clone size: few
V gene: TRBV11-2
J gene: TRBJ1-5
D gene: -

CDR3 DNA: TGTGCCAGCAGCTTAGCGATACTAGCATCGGTGAACACCGGGGAGCTGTTTTTT
CDR3 protein: CASSLAILASVNTGELFF
clone size: many
V gene: TRBV7-2
J gene: TRBJ2-2
D gene: -

CDR3 DNA: TGCAGCGCAAGGACTAGCGGGGCCCGAGAGACCCAGTACTTC
CDR3 protein: CSARTSGARETQYF
clone size: few
V gene: TRBV20-1
J gene: TRBJ2-5
D gene: TRBD2

CDR3 DNA: TGTGCCAGCAGCTTCGAAAGGGCGAGTACTGAAGCTTTCTTT
CDR3 protein: CASSFERASTEAFF
clone size: many
V gene: TRBV5-3
J gene: TRBJ1-1
D gene: -

CDR3 DNA: TGTGCCACCAGCAGAGATTCTTGGGGGTGGGAGACCCAGTACTTC
CDR3 protein: CATSRDSWGWETQYF
clone size: many
V gene: TRBV15
J gene: TRBJ2-5
D gene: -

CDR3 DNA: TGTGCCAGCAGTGAAAGTCGGACTCTACTCGCAAATGAGCAGTTCTTC
CDR3 protein: CASSESRTLLANEQFF
clone size: few
V gene: TRBV6-1
J gene: TRBJ2-1
D gene: -

CDR3 DNA: TGCGCCAGCAGCCTGACCCATCTAACGAACACTGAAGCTTTCTTT
CDR3 protein: CASSLTHLTNTEAFF
clone size: many
V gene: TRBV4-3
J gene: TRBJ1-1
D gene: -

CDR3 DNA: TGTGCCAGCAGTTACAGACAGTACAATGAGCAGTTCTTC
CDR3 protein: CASSYRQYNEQFF
clone size: many
V gene: TRBV6-5
J gene: TRBJ2-1
D gene: -

CDR3 DNA: TGTGCCAGCAGCCCGGGACAGTTCTCGTCCCAGCATTTT
CDR3 protein: CASSPGQFSSQHF
clone size: -
V gene: TRBV7-2
J gene: TRBJ1-5
D gene: TRBD1

CDR3 DNA: TGTGCCAGCAGCCCAGTAGGTTCGAGGTACAATGAGCAGTTCTTC
CDR3 protein: CASSPVGSRYNEQFF
clone size: many
V gene: TRBV7-2
J gene: TRBJ2-1
D gene: -

CDR3 DNA: TGCAGTGTACCAGGCGGGCAGACCCAGTACTTC
CDR3 protein: CSVPGGQTQYF
clone size: many
V gene: TRBV20-1
J gene: TRBJ2-5
D gene: -

CDR3 DNA: TGTGCCAGCAGCTTAGATCGCCAAGGGGCCCCGTCTGGGGCCAACGTCCTGACTTTC
CDR3 protein: CASSLDRQGAPSGANVLTF
clone size: many
V gene: TRBV11-2
J gene: TRBJ2-6
D gene: -

CDR3 DNA: TGCAGTGCTAATTCCCTAGCGGGAGGAACCTACAATGAGCAGTTCTTC
CDR3 protein: CSANSLAGGTYNEQFF
clone size: many
V gene: TRBV20-1
J gene: TRBJ2-1
D gene: TRBD2

CDR3 DNA: TGTGCCAGCAGCCTCACACTATGGGAGACCCAGTACTTC
CDR3 protein: CASSLTLWETQYF
clone size: few
V gene: TRBV12-3/TRBV12-4
J gene: TRBJ2-5
D gene: -

CDR3 DNA: TGCAGCGTTTCATATAGCGGGAGGGGTAATGAGCAGTTCTTC
CDR3 protein: CSVSYSGRGNEQFF
clone size: few
V gene: TRBV29-1
J gene: TRBJ2-1
D gene: TRBD2

CDR3 DNA: TGTGCTAGTGGTTTGGACCGGGGACGATCATACAATGAGCAGTTCTTC
CDR3 protein: CASGLDRGRSYNEQFF
clone size: few
V gene: TRBV12-5
J gene: TRBJ2-1
D gene: -

CDR3 DNA: TGTGCCAGCAGGTCCGGGACAGGGTCCCCTGGGGCCAACGTCCTGACTTTC
CDR3 protein: CASRSGTGSPGANVLTF
clone size: many
V gene: TRBV7-2
J gene: TRBJ2-6
D gene: TRBD1

CDR3 DNA: TGTGCCAGCAGCTTAGGGATCAATCAGCCCCAGCATTTT
CDR3 protein: CASSLGINQPQHF
clone size: many
V gene: TRBV7-9
J gene: TRBJ1-5
D gene: -

CDR3 DNA: TGTGCCAGCAGTTCGGAGAGGGGGGTGGGGACAGCAGATGAGCAGTTCTTC
CDR3 protein: CASSSERGVGTADEQFF
clone size: many
V gene: TRBV28
J gene: TRBJ2-1
D gene: -

CDR3 DNA: TGTGCCAGTAACGGACAGGGAAGTCAGCCCCAGCATTTT
CDR3 protein: CASNGQGSQPQHF
clone size: -
V gene: TRBV2
J gene: TRBJ1-5
D gene: TRBD1

CDR3 DNA: TGTGCCAGCAGTTCCTCACCGAGCTCCTACGAGCAGTACTTC
CDR3 protein: CASSSSPSSYEQYF
clone size: -
V gene: TRBV6-5
J gene: TRBJ2-7
D gene: -

CDR3 DNA: TGCGCCAGCAGCCAAGTACGGGGGATAAGGAATGAGCAGTTCTTC
CDR3 protein: CASSQVRGIRNEQFF
clone size: few
V gene: TRBV4-3
J gene: TRBJ2-1
D gene: -

CDR3 DNA: TGTGCCAGCAGCCAGGCGGTGGGGCGGGGCGAGCAGTACTTC
CDR3 protein: CASSQAVGRGEQYF
clone size: many
V gene: TRBV7-2
J gene: TRBJ2-7
D gene: -

CDR3 DNA: TGTGCCACCAGCAGATACGGGTCTCAATTAAACATTCAGTACTTC
CDR3 protein: CATSRYGSQLNIQYF
clone size: -
V gene: TRBV15
J gene: TRBJ2-4
D gene: -

CDR3 DNA: TGTGCCAGCAGCCCCCCTACAGGGCCCGCTGGCTATGGCTACACCTTC
CDR3 protein: CASSPPTGPAGYGYTF
clone size: many
V gene: TRBV7-9
J gene: TRBJ1-2
D gene: -

CDR3 DNA: TGTGCCAGCAGCCAAGATGGAAGGAATAATTCACCCCTCCACTTT
CDR3 protein: CASSQDGRNNSPLHF
clone size: few
V gene: TRBV14
J gene: TRBJ1-6
D gene: -

CDR3 DNA: TGTGCCAGCAGCCCCGGGAGGCCTGGCACTGAAGCTTTCTTT
CDR3 protein: CASSPGRPGTEAFF
clone size: -
V gene: TRBV12-3/TRBV12-4
J gene: TRBJ1-1
D gene: -

CDR3 DNA: TGTGCCAGCAGTAGCTACACGGGTCAAGAGACCCAGTACTTC
CDR3 protein: CASSSYTGQETQYF
clone size: many
V gene: TRBV12-3/TRBV12-4
J gene: TRBJ2-5
D gene: -

CDR3 DNA: TGTGCCAGCAGCTCGAAGACAGGTGGAAATCAGCCCCAGCATTTT
CDR3 protein: CASSSKTGGNQPQHF
clone size: many
V gene: TRBV7-8
J gene: TRBJ1-5
D gene: -

CDR3 DNA: TGCAGTGCTAGAGCCGGGACAGGGTGGACCAATCAGCCCCAGCATTTT
CDR3 protein: CSARAGTGWTNQPQHF
clone size: -
V gene: TRBV20-1
J gene: TRBJ1-5
D gene: TRBD1

CDR3 DNA: TGTGCCAGCAGCCCTCGAAGCGACCCCTACGAGCAGTACTTC
CDR3 protein: CASSPRSDPYEQYF
clone size: many
V gene: TRBV7-6
J gene: TRBJ2-7
D gene: -

CDR3 DNA: TGTGCCAGCAGTCACAGGGGCAGCACTGAAGCTTTCTTT
CDR3 protein: CASSHRGSTEAFF
clone size: -
V gene: TRBV12-3/TRBV12-4
J gene: TRBJ1-1
D gene: TRBD1

CDR3 DNA: TGTGCCAGTAAAAAACCGGGACTACCTGAGCAGTTCTTC
CDR3 protein: CASKKPGLPEQFF
clone size: few
V gene: TRBV6-1
J gene: TRBJ2-1
D gene: TRBD2

CDR3 DNA: TGCAGTGCTAGACCCGGACTAGCGGGAGCCGTCGAGCAGTACTTC
CDR3 protein: CSARPGLAGAVEQYF
clone size: -
V gene: TRBV20-1
J gene: TRBJ2-7
D gene: TRBD2

CDR3 DNA: TGTGCCAGCAGCGCCGGACGGGGCTATGGCTACACCTTC
CDR3 protein: CASSAGRGYGYTF
clone size: -
V gene: TRBV7-2
J gene: TRBJ1-2
D gene: -

CDR3 DNA: TGCGCCAGCAGCCAAGGGGGACTAGCGGTCGACTCCTACAATGAGCAGTTCTTC
CDR3 protein: CASSQGGLAVDSYNEQFF
clone size: many
V gene: TRBV4-1
J gene: TRBJ2-1
D gene: TRBD2

CDR3 DNA: TGTGCCAGCAGCCTGCTCCCCGGGACAGGCTATGGCTACACCTTC
CDR3 protein: CASSLLPGTGYGYTF
clone size: many
V gene: TRBV7-2
J gene: TRBJ1-2
D gene: TRBD1

CDR3 DNA: TGTGCCAGTAGTATGAGGGGCAGCGCGGGCACCGGGGAGCTGTTTTTT
CDR3 protein: CASSMRGSAGTGELFF
clone size: -
V gene: TRBV19
J gene: TRBJ2-2
D gene: -

CDR3 DNA: TGTGCCATCAGTGAAGGACGCAATGAGCAGTTCTTC
CDR3 protein: CAISEGRNEQFF
clone size: many
V gene: TRBV10-3
J gene: TRBJ2-1
D gene: -

CDR3 DNA: TGTGCCAGCAGCTTACAGACAGGGGGCCCGGGCGAGCAGTACTTC
CDR3 protein: CASSLQTGGPGEQYF
clone size: many
V gene: TRBV7-9
J gene: TRBJ2-7
D gene: TRBD1

CDR3 DNA: TGTGCCAGCAGTTCGACAGGGACGAATCAGCCCCAGCATTTT
CDR3 protein: CASSSTGTNQPQHF
clone size: many
V gene: TRBV6-2/TRBV6-3
J gene: TRBJ1-5
D gene: TRBD1